A selection of T cell receptor beta chains follows, all from one sample in a study of human T cells and chemical hapten exposure. One entry per CDR3 protein results from TCRdb running MiXCR on the 5' RACE reads. The sample holds about 81,000 distinct CDR3 sequences, 7.7% seen once. These receptors came from a male donor in good health. Each CDR3 is given with its conserved first and last residue. A D gene is named only where the DNA matches it firmly. Size is stated for part of the rows, as once, few or many counts, or as a class when the clone is expanded.

v_gene	j_gene	abundance	d_gene	CDR3nt	CDR3aa
TRBV6-5	TRBJ2-1	few	.	TGTGCCAGCAGCGTACCCGGCAATGAGCAGTTCTTC	CASSVPGNEQFF
TRBV5-1	TRBJ2-2	many	.	TGCGCCAGCAGCTTCCAGGGATCTACCGGGGAGCTGTTTTTT	CASSFQGSTGELFF
TRBV30	TRBJ2-1	many	TRBD2	TGTGCCTGCCGGCGCGGGAGGGCCAATGAGCAGTTCTTC	CACRRGRANEQFF
TRBV4-3	TRBJ2-1	many	.	TGCGCCAGCAGCCAAGAGAGGGAACTAGCCCTAATAGAGCAGTTCTTC	CASSQERELALIEQFF
TRBV9	TRBJ1-2	many	.	TGTGCCAGCAGCGTAGCCAGGGAAGAGGGAGACTATGGCTACACCTTC	CASSVAREEGDYGYTF
TRBV18	TRBJ1-6	.	.	TGTGCCAGCTCCCCAGCCGGGCAGGGCGATTCACCCCTCCACTTT	CASSPAGQGDSPLHF
TRBV6-4	TRBJ2-3	.	.	TGTGCCAGCAGTTTTCGGGGGCCCACAGATACGCAGTATTTT	CASSFRGPTDTQYF
TRBV12-3/TRBV12-4	TRBJ1-2	many	TRBD1	TGTGCCAGCAGCCTGACAGGGTTGATTGAGGGCTACACCTTC	CASSLTGLIEGYTF
TRBV5-1	TRBJ1-1	.	.	TGCGCCAGCAGCCCACACGGACAACCGGGGACTGAAGCTTTCTTT	CASSPHGQPGTEAFF
TRBV12-5	TRBJ2-7	many	.	TGTGCTAGTGGTCGAACTACCCCCGGGACAAGAAAGTACTTC	CASGRTTPGTRKYF
TRBV27	TRBJ2-2	.	.	TGTGCCAGCAGGGGGTCCCCCAGGGCCGGGGAGCTGTTTTTT	CASRGSPRAGELFF
TRBV12-1	TRBJ1-5	.	.	TGTGCCAGCAGCTCCCTTGGGGTATGGTTACCTAATCAGCCCCAGCATTTT	CASSSLGVWLPNQPQHF
TRBV7-6	TRBJ1-1	.	.	TGTGCCAGCAGCTTAGAGGAGGGAACAGAAGCTTTCTTT	CASSLEEGTEAFF
TRBV5-5	TRBJ2-7	many	.	TGTGCCAGCAGCTCTGGGGACTACGAGCAGTACTTC	CASSSGDYEQYF
TRBV12-3/TRBV12-4	TRBJ2-7	few	TRBD1	TGTGCCAGCAGTCCGACAGGGGACAATTACGAGCAGTACTTC	CASSPTGDNYEQYF
TRBV27	TRBJ2-1	.	TRBD1	TGTGCCAGCAGTCCCGACAGGGTTGGGGGCAATGAGCAGTTCTTC	CASSPDRVGGNEQFF
TRBV19	TRBJ2-5	many	TRBD1	TGTGCCAGTAGTATAGGGGGAAGGCAGGGGGAAGAGACCCAGTACTTC	CASSIGGRQGEETQYF
TRBV7-2	TRBJ1-4	many	TRBD1	TGTGCCAGCAGCTTGGACAGGGGGAATGAAAAACTGTTTTTT	CASSLDRGNEKLFF
TRBV10-3	TRBJ1-5	.	.	TGTGCCATCAGTTCAGAAGGGAATCAGCCCCAGCATTTT	CAISSEGNQPQHF
TRBV13	TRBJ2-1	.	TRBD2	TGTGCCAGCAGCTTATTTCCGTCCGGCGGGAGCTCCTACAATGAGCAGTTCTTC	CASSLFPSGGSSYNEQFF
TRBV6-1	TRBJ2-3	many	.	TGTGCCAGCATCCAATTCGCCAGGGCTAGCACAGATACGCAGTATTTT	CASIQFARASTDTQYF
TRBV5-1	TRBJ2-7	few	TRBD2	TGCGCCAGCAGCCAGACTAGCGGGAGTGGATACGAGCAGTACTTC	CASSQTSGSGYEQYF